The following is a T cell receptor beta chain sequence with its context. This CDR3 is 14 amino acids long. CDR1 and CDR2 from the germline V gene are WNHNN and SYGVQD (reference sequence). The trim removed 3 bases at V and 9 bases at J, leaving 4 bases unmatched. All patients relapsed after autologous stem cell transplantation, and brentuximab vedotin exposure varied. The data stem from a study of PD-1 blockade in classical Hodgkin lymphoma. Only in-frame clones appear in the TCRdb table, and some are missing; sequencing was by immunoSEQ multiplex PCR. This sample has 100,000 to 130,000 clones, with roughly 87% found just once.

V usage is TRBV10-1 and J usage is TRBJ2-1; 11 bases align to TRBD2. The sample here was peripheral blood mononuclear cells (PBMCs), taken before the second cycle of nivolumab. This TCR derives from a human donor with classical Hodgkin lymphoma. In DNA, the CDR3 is TGCGCCAGCAGTGACCCTAGCGGGAGGATTGAGCAGTTCTTC. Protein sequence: CASSDPSGRIEQFF.